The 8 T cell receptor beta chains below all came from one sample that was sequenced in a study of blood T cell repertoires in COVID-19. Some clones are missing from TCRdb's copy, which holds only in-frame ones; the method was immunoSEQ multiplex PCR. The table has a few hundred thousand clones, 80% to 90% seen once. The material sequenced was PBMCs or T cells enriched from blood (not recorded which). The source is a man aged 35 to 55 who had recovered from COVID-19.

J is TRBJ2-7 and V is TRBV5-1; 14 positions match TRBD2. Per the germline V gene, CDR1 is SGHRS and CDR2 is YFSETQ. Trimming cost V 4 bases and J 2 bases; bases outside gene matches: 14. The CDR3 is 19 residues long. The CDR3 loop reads CASSPGTSGSLVRPYEQYF. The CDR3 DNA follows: TGCGCCAGCAGCCCAGGGACTAGCGGGAGCCTAGTCCGCCCCTACGAGCAGTACTTC.

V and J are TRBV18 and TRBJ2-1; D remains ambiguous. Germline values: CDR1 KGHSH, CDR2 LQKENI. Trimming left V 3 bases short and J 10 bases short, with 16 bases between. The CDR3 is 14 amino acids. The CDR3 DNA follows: TGTGCCAGCTCACCGGGCCTAAAAGAGACAGAGCAGTTCTTC. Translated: CASSPGLKETEQFF.

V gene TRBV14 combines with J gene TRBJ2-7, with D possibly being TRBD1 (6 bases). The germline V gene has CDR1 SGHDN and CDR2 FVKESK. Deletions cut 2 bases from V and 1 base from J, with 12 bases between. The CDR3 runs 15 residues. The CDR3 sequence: CASSQLLTGSYEQYF. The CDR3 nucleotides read TGTGCCAGCAGCCAACTCTTGACAGGTTCCTACGAGCAGTACTTC.

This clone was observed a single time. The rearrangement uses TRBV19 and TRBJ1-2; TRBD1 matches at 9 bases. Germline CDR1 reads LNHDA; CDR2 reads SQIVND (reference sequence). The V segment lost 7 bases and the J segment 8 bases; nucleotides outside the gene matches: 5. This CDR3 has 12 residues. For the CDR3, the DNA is TGTGCCAGTACCGACAGGGGGAAGGGCTACACCTTC. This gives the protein CASTDRGKGYTF.

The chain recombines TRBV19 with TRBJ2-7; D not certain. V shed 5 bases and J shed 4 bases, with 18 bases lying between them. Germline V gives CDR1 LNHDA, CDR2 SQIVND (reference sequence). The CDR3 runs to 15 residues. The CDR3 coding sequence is TGTGCCAGTAGTCAAACTCCCTCCCCGCGGTACGAGCAGTACTTC. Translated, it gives CASSQTPSPRYEQYF.

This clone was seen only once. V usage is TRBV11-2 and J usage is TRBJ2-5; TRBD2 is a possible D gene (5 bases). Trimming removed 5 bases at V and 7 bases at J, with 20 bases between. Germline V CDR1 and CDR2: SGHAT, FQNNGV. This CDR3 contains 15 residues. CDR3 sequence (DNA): TGTGCCAGCAGCCCCCATGCGGGTCTACAGACGACCCAGTACTTC. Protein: CASSPHAGLQTTQYF.

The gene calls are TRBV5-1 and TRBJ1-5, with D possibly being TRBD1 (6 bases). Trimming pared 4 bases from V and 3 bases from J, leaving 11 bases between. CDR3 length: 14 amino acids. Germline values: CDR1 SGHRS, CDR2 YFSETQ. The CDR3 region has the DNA TGCGCCAGCAGCCCAACAGGGTCCAATCAGCCCCAGCATTTT. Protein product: CASSPTGSNQPQHF.

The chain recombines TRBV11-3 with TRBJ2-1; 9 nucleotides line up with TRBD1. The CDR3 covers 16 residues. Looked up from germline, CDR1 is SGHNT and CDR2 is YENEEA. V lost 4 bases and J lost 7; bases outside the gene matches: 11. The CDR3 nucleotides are TGTGCCAGCAGCTCCGCCGGGACAGGGTCGTTGAATGAGCAGTTCTTC. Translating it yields CASSSAGTGSLNEQFF.